These 30 T cell receptor beta chains were sequenced from one sample in a study of T cell responses to AZD1222 COVID-19 vaccine. The table came from immunoSEQ multiplex PCR; TCRdb's copy has only in-frame clones and leaves some out. The data contain about 160,000 clones, 75% to 95% of them singletons. Sequencing used peripheral blood, obtained on day 0 of AZD1222 vaccination. The receptor set was obtained from an adult in good health.

The genes are TRBV7-3 and TRBJ2-5; 8 nucleotides align to TRBD2. Germline-derived CDR1 and CDR2 are SGHTA and FQGTGA. The CDR3 loop spans 16 amino acids. V lost 1 base, J lost 4 bases, and 8 bases stayed unmatched. CDR3 protein: CASSLKPGGPGETQYF. In nucleotides, the CDR3 is TGTGCCAGCAGCTTAAAGCCGGGGGGGCCTGGAGAGACCCAGTACTTC.

The count of this clone is one. This chain connects TRBV4-3 to TRBJ2-1; D gene uncertain. The ends were cut back, 4 bases at V and 0 bases at J, with 13 bases in the middle. CDR1 LGHNA and CDR2 YSLEER come from the germline V gene. The CDR3 contains 16 residues. CDR3 in amino acids: CASSPLVGSSYNEQFF. The CDR3, as DNA: TGCGCCAGCAGCCCCTTGGTTGGAAGCTCCTACAATGAGCAGTTCTTC.

This chain connects TRBV18 to TRBJ2-3; 9 bases agree with TRBD2. Germline CDR1 and CDR2: KGHSH and LQKENI. V lost 1 base, J lost 2 bases, and 10 bases stayed unmatched. The CDR3 loop spans 18 amino acids. The CDR3 loop reads CASSPLPSGVSDTDTQYF. DNA of the CDR3: TGTGCCAGCTCACCACTCCCTAGCGGGGTTTCCGACACAGATACGCAGTATTTT.

The chain joins TRBV11-3 to TRBJ2-7; D ambiguous. Germline V gene sequence: CDR1 SGHNT, CDR2 YENEEA. V was trimmed by 1 base and J by 3 bases, leaving 10 bases between them. The CDR3 is 14 residues long. DNA for the CDR3: TGTGCCAGCAGCTTAGGTCGCCGGCACTACGAGCAGTACTTC. It encodes CASSLGRRHYEQYF.

This chain joins TRBV18 and TRBJ1-6; 7 bases agree with TRBD1. Germline values: CDR1 KGHSH, CDR2 LQKENI. The trim removed 6 bases at V and 9 bases at J, leaving 11 bases unmatched. The CDR3 totals 15 residues. CDR3 in DNA: TGTGCCAGCTCCATCGCACAGGGGCACGGTTCACCCCTCCACTTT. Encoded protein: CASSIAQGHGSPLHF.

The J gene is TRBJ2-5, the V gene TRBV5-4; the D is unclear. Trimming shortened V by 4 bases and J by 3 bases, and 10 bases separated the two germline ends. The length of the CDR3 is 13 residues. CDR1 is SGHNT and CDR2 is YYREEE in the germline V gene (reference sequence). CDR3 DNA: TGTGCCAGCAGCCCAAGGGCGGAAGAGACCCAGTACTTC. This gives the protein CASSPRAEETQYF.

Concerning this clone: One end of the junction fails to match germline, which may point to a read error. The chain carries TRBV4-2 and TRBJ1-2, with TRBD1 as a possible D gene (6 bases). CDR1 and CDR2 (germline): LGHNA, YNFKEQ. The CDR3 is made up of 18 amino acids. CDR3 loop: CASSQDFVPGQGNFGYTF. In nucleotides, the CDR3 is TGTGCCAGCAGCCAAGATTTTGTTCCTGGGCAGGGGAACTTTGGCTACACCTTC.

This chain uses TRBV28 with TRBJ2-7; TRBD2 matches at 8 bases. This CDR3 contains 15 residues. With 3 bases clipped from V and 5 bases from J, the junction kept 9 bases outside the gene matches. Germline V lookup: CDR1 MDHEN, CDR2 SYDVKM. In DNA form, the CDR3 reads TGTGCCAGCAGTTTGCCGGGAGGGAAAGTCCACGAGCAGTACTTC. Translated: CASSLPGGKVHEQYF.

V gene TRBV4-1 combines with J gene TRBJ2-3; 8 positions match TRBD2. The V gene end was trimmed by 3 bases and the J gene end by 7 bases; junction bases not matched to a gene: 9. Germline values: CDR1 MGHRA, CDR2 YSYEKL. This CDR3 contains 15 residues. CDR3 sequence reads: CASSQSRGGHYTQYF. The CDR3 region has the DNA TGCGCCAGCAGCCAGAGTCGGGGGGGCCATTATACGCAGTATTTT.

As DNA, the CDR3 is TGCGCCAGCAGCTTGGTACGCAGCGGCCATGGCTACACCTTC. As protein: CASSLVRSGHGYTF. The chain joins TRBV5-1 to TRBJ1-2; D is uncertain. Trimming cost V 0 bases and J 6 bases, with 12 bases left between them. The CDR3 totals 14 residues. Germline V lookup: CDR1 SGHRS, CDR2 YFSETQ.

J is TRBJ1-6 and V is TRBV3-1 (or the pseudogene TRBV3-2); D is perhaps TRBD1 (5 bases). The CDR3 sequence is 14 residues long. Per germline, CDR1 LGHDT and CDR2 YNNKEL (reference sequence). V gave up 2 bases and J gave up 5 bases, with 7 bases separating them. Here the CDR3 reads CASSQRGNNSPLHF. The CDR3, as DNA: TGTGCCAGCAGCCAAAGGGGAAATAATTCACCCCTCCACTTT.

The table lists this clone with a count of one. The chain carries TRBV5-5 and TRBJ2-1; no clear D gene. CDR3 length: 13 residues. The V end was cut by 2 bases, the J end by 6 bases, with 9 bases between. The germline CDR1 and CDR2 sequences are SGHKS and YYEKEE (reference sequence). The DNA for the CDR3 is TGTGCCAGCAGCTTACACGGATCCAATGAGCAGTTCTTC. This translates into CASSLHGSNEQFF.

The genes are TRBV5-1 and TRBJ1-4, with 9 nucleotides matching TRBD1. The CDR3 contains 15 residues. J lost 3 bases, V lost 3 bases, and 3 bases had no gene match. Germline lookup yields CDR1 SGHRS and CDR2 YFSETQ. The CDR3 DNA sequence: TGCGCCAGCAGCTACCGGACAGGGGCTAATGAAAAACTGTTTTTT. Protein product: CASSYRTGANEKLFF.

V usage is TRBV5-1 and J usage is TRBJ1-6; D gene unclear. The CDR3 has 16 residues. From germline, CDR1 is SGHRS and CDR2 YFSETQ. V lost 0 bases and J 2 bases, leaving 9 bases between the germline ends. The CDR3 DNA sequence: TGCGCCAGCAGCTTGGGCAGCGTTCCCTATAATTCACCCCTCCACTTT. Translation: CASSLGSVPYNSPLHF.

This chain uses TRBV3-1 (or the pseudogene TRBV3-2) with TRBJ1-2; D gene uncertain. Germline V gene data show CDR1 as LGHDT and CDR2 as YNNKEL (reference sequence). The CDR3 runs 15 residues. The V end lost 0 bases, the J end lost 7 bases, and 15 bases lay between the germline ends. CDR3 amino acids: CASSQDMGRAIGYTF. The CDR3, as DNA: TGTGCCAGCAGCCAAGATATGGGCAGAGCCATTGGCTACACCTTC.

The gene calls are TRBV11-2 and TRBJ2-2, with TRBD2 matching 8 bases. Germline CDR1 reads SGHAT; CDR2 reads FQNNGV. This CDR3 has 16 residues. Germline trimming cut 4 bases from V and 5 bases from J; bases unmatched to any gene: 9. The DNA of the CDR3 is TGTGCCAGCAGCTCCTCCGGGGGGGCGAGGACCGGGGAGCTGTTTTTT. It translates to CASSSSGGARTGELFF.

CDR3 region: CASSLVAGVPGELFF. The CDR3 nucleotides are TGCGCCAGCAGCTTGGTAGCGGGGGTACCCGGGGAGCTGTTTTTT. The genes are TRBV5-1 and TRBJ2-2; 9 nucleotides match TRBD2. CDR3 size: 15 residues. J was trimmed by 6 bases and V by 0 bases; bases with no gene match: 3. The germline CDR1 and CDR2 sequences are SGHRS and YFSETQ.

J is TRBJ1-1 and V is TRBV6-5, with D maybe TRBD1 (5 bases). This CDR3 contains 15 residues. Germline V gives CDR1 MNHEY, CDR2 SVGAGI. Trimming took 0 bases from V and 3 from J, leaving 11 bases between them. The CDR3 loop reads CASSYSRGVDTEAFF. CDR3 DNA sequence: TGTGCCAGCAGTTACTCGAGAGGGGTAGACACTGAAGCTTTCTTT.

The rearrangement uses TRBV25-1 and TRBJ1-3; TRBD1 matches 7 bases. The length of the CDR3 is 14 residues. J lost 4 bases, V lost 11 bases, and 11 bases had no gene match. Per the germline V gene, CDR1 is MGHDK and CDR2 is SYGVNS. CDR3 sequence (DNA): TGTGCCGAGGGGGAGAAGGGGGCAGGAAACACCATATATTTT. Its translation is CAEGEKGAGNTIYF.

The V call is TRBV30, the J call TRBJ1-1; the D is unclear. The ends were cut back, 3 bases at V and 4 bases at J, with 9 bases in the middle. Germline V gene lookup returns CDR1 GTSNPN and CDR2 SVGIG (reference sequence). This CDR3 comprises 12 residues. The CDR3 DNA reads TGTGCCTGGAGCCGCATATCCACTGAAGCTTTCTTT. Amino acid sequence: CAWSRISTEAFF.

CDR3 protein: CASSPQGGHQPQHF. In nucleotides, the CDR3 is TGTGCCAGCAGTCCCCAGGGGGGCCATCAGCCCCAGCATTTT. This rearrangement joins TRBV28 to TRBJ1-5; 7 positions agree with TRBD1. V trimming: 5 bases; J trimming: 5 bases; junction bases outside the gene matches: 6. The CDR3 consists of 14 residues. Looked up from germline, CDR1 is MDHEN and CDR2 is SYDVKM.

This clone has just a few counts. The V call is TRBV29-1, the J call TRBJ2-2, with a possible D match to TRBD2 (5 bases). V was shortened by 4 bases and J by 8 bases, with 11 bases between the two germline ends. Germline lookup yields CDR1 SQVTM and CDR2 ANQGSEA. This CDR3 region has 12 residues. CDR3 coding DNA: TGCAGCGTTGCTAGCCCCCTGGGGGAGCTGTTTTTT. Encoded protein: CSVASPLGELFF.

This sequence joins TRBV28 and TRBJ1-5; possibly TRBD1 for D (5 bases). Germline CDR1 reads MDHEN; CDR2 reads SYDVKM. V was cut by 3 bases and J by 1 base, with 13 bases left in between. The CDR3 runs 16 residues. CDR3 loop: CASSFFMGRSNQPQHF. In DNA, the CDR3 is TGTGCCAGCAGTTTTTTTATGGGGCGAAGCAATCAGCCCCAGCATTTT.

The count of this clone is one. The chain has TRBV27 and TRBJ1-1; D remains ambiguous. The CDR3 sequence is 13 residues long. Germline V CDR1 and CDR2: MNHEY, SMNVEV (reference sequence). Trimming pared 5 bases from V and 2 bases from J, leaving 9 bases between. The CDR3 here is CASSTTVNTEAFF. The CDR3 DNA reads TGTGCCAGCAGTACTACAGTAAACACTGAAGCTTTCTTT.

This clone was seen a handful of times. J is TRBJ1-2 and V is TRBV5-6; 8 nucleotides match TRBD1. CDR1 SGHDT and CDR2 YYEEEE come from the germline V gene. Germline trimming cut 8 bases from V and 3 bases from J; bases unmatched to any gene: 6. This CDR3 contains 13 residues. The CDR3 DNA reads as TGTGCCAGTCAGGGGGCGTTTGACTATGGCTACACCTTC. Its protein product is CASQGAFDYGYTF.

The chain recombines TRBV5-1 with TRBJ1-1, with 8 bases lining up with TRBD1. This CDR3 has 17 amino acids. Germline V CDR1 and CDR2: SGHRS, YFSETQ. With 4 bases clipped from V and 5 bases from J, the junction kept 16 bases outside the gene matches. CDR3 DNA: TGCGCCAGCAGCCCAGCACAGCAGGGGGCTGGTGGGACTGAAGCTTTCTTT. This sequence encodes CASSPAQQGAGGTEAFF.

The chain links TRBV19 to TRBJ2-3, with 11 bases aligning to TRBD2. V lost 3 bases to trimming and J lost 2 bases; unmatched junction nucleotides: 7. The CDR3 extends over 17 amino acids. Looked up from germline, CDR1 is LNHDA and CDR2 is SQIVND (reference sequence). Written as DNA, the CDR3 is TGTGCCAGTAGTATGGGATTGACTAGCGGGGCCACAGATACGCAGTATTTT. Protein sequence: CASSMGLTSGATDTQYF.

This clone was found once. The chain links TRBV6-6 to TRBJ1-2, with D unclear. This CDR3 contains 13 residues. Trimming removed 7 bases at V and 1 base at J, with 10 bases between. Germline V CDR1 and CDR2: MNHNY, SVGAGI (reference sequence). The CDR3, as DNA: TGTGCCAGCACCCGGGTCGTTAACTATGGCTACACCTTC. This translates into CASTRVVNYGYTF.

This clone was detected only once. This sequence joins TRBV19 and TRBJ1-2; TRBD1 aligns across 7 bases. The length of the CDR3 is 18 residues. CDR1 and CDR2 from the germline V gene are LNHDA and SQIVND (reference sequence). J was trimmed by 1 base and V by 8 bases; bases with no gene match: 19. The CDR3 region is CASGAGKTGLSSNYGYTF. The CDR3 bases are TGTGCCAGTGGAGCCGGAAAGACAGGGTTGTCGAGTAACTATGGCTACACCTTC.

This clone was observed a handful of times. The chain links TRBV7-9 to TRBJ2-5, with unresolved D. This CDR3 spans 13 amino acids. Germline CDR1 is SEHNR and CDR2 is FQNEAQ (reference sequence). Between the trimmed V and J ends, which lost 6 bases and 5 bases, there was a span of 13 bases. Here the CDR3 reads CASSPGHWETQYF. Here the CDR3 DNA reads TGTGCCAGCAGTCCAGGTCATTGGGAGACCCAGTACTTC.